A single sample gave rise to the 9 T cell receptor beta chains below, sequenced in a study of blood T cells in healthy people across ages. Combining a sample-barcoded 5' primer with a J-beta primer mix, a second PCR ran for roughly 6 to 12 cycles. TCRdb recomputed calls from the 5' RACE reads with MiXCR, one row per CDR3 protein. The sample comprises some 1.1 million distinct CDR3 sequences, under 40% of which are singletons, and about an eighth rests with the top ten. Sequenced: blood. The origin of the receptors is a man between 18 and 35 years old in good health.

The V call is TRBV4-3, the J call TRBJ1-2; TRBD1 agrees at 9 bases. The CDR3 covers 16 residues. Per the germline V gene, CDR1 is LGHNA and CDR2 is YSLEER. V was clipped by 0 bases and J by 6 bases; unmatched bases: 8. The CDR3, as DNA: TGCGCCAGCAGCCAAGAGGTGGGGGACAGGGTCAATGGCTACACCTTC. Amino acids: CASSQEVGDRVNGYTF.

The V and J genes are TRBV7-2 and TRBJ2-5; 8 positions match TRBD2. The germline V gene has CDR1 SGHTA and CDR2 FQGNSA. This CDR3 comprises 15 residues. V was pared by 1 base and J by 2 bases, with 3 bases of the junction left unmatched. This CDR3 reads CASSLVSGRQETQYF. In DNA, the CDR3 is TGTGCCAGCAGCTTAGTAAGCGGGAGACAAGAGACCCAGTACTTC.

This clonotype was detected ten times or more. The chain combines TRBV27 with TRBJ1-2, with a weak D call TRBD1 (6 bases). The CDR3 is 12 residues long. CDR1 is MNHEY and CDR2 is SMNVEV in the germline V gene (reference sequence). Trimming cost V 6 bases and J 4 bases, with 9 bases left between them. CDR3 bases: TGTGCCAGCAGACAGGGCGCCTATGGCTACACCTTC. Translating it yields CASRQGAYGYTF.

This clonotype was recorded many times. The rearrangement joins TRBV5-1 to TRBJ2-7, with a tentative D call TRBD1 (6 bases). CDR3 length: 13 amino acids. V shed 2 bases and J shed 2 bases, with 8 bases lying between them. Germline CDR1 reads SGHRS; CDR2 reads YFSETQ. CDR3 residues: CASSLNRAYEQYF. CDR3 DNA sequence: TGCGCCAGCAGCTTAAACAGGGCCTACGAGCAGTACTTC.

Turning to this clonotype: A read error may be the cause here, since a much bigger clone is one base away. The chain is built from TRBV11-1 and TRBJ2-6; D possibly corresponds to TRBD1 (5 bases). The CDR3 runs to 14 residues. CDR1 is SGHAT, CDR2 FQDESV, per germline (reference sequence). CDR3 sequence (DNA): TGTGCCAGCAGGAGCCTGACTGGGGCCAACATCCTGACTTTC. Protein product: CASRSLTGANILTF.

The table lists this clonotype with a few counts. The V gene is TRBV24-1, the J gene TRBJ2-3, with a tentative D call TRBD1 (6 bases). CDR1 is KGHDR and CDR2 is SFDVKD in the germline V gene. V lost 2 bases to trimming and J lost 6 bases, with 17 bases between them. There are 16 residues in the CDR3. The CDR3 spells CATSDSRAGDPDTQYF. The DNA for the CDR3 is TGTGCCACCAGTGATTCTCGGGCAGGGGATCCGGATACGCAGTATTTT.

This clonotype was detected only a few times. This sequence joins TRBV27 and TRBJ1-5; D not certain. CDR3 size: 16 residues. Trimming took 0 bases from V and 1 from J, leaving 10 bases between them. Germline CDR1 is MNHEY and CDR2 is SMNVEV (reference sequence). The CDR3 DNA reads as TGTGCCAGCAGTTTATCGTCGGGCAGGAGCAATCAGCCCCAGCATTTT. Translating it yields CASSLSSGRSNQPQHF.

The chain has TRBV18 and TRBJ1-1, with TRBD1 matching 7 bases. CDR3 length: 15 amino acids. V trimming: 4 bases; J trimming: 4 bases; junction bases outside the gene matches: 9. The V gene's germline CDR1 is KGHSH and CDR2 LQKENI. This CDR3 reads CASSLTQQGPTEAFF. In DNA form, the CDR3 reads TGTGCCAGCTCACTCACCCAACAGGGGCCCACTGAAGCTTTCTTT.

The CDR3 nucleotides read TGCAGCGTCATCCTTGGCAGCTTGGGTTCACCCCTCCACTTT. Translated: CSVILGSLGSPLHF. This sequence joins TRBV29-1 and TRBJ1-6, with D unresolved. The CDR3 has 14 residues. V gave up 6 bases and J gave up 9 bases, with 18 bases separating them. Germline values: CDR1 SQVTM, CDR2 ANQGSEA.